This T cell receptor (beta chain) was sequenced in a study of tumor and adjacent non-tumor tissue in lung cancer. General study points: Tumor tissue had significantly higher TCR diversity than normal lung.

Worth noting for this clonotype: No antigen is known for it. At one of its ends the junction is not consistent with the germline gene, which may arise from a read error.

Germline CDR1 is SGHKS and CDR2 is YYEKEE (reference sequence). The CDR3 has 12 residues. Three rounds of nested PCR, following a modified ARM-PCR protocol, produced the TCRbeta library. TCRdb re-called the multiplex PCR reads through MiXCR, storing one row per CDR3 protein. Among about 67,000 distinct CDR3 sequences, more than 75% were seen once, and the ten largest hold under 45%. This sample's RNA came from whole unsorted tissue. More than 3 cm separated this lung sample from the edge of the tumor. The sequenced sample was distant non-tumor lung tissue. J is TRBJ1-2 and V is TRBV5-5, with a weak D call TRBD1 (5 bases). This receptor was identified in a man aged 55 to 69 with non-small cell lung cancer. CDR3 nucleotides: TGTGCCAGCAGCTTGGGGGACTATGGCGACACCTTC. The encoded protein is CASSLGDYGDTF.